This T cell receptor (beta chain) was sequenced for a study of vaccination and CD4 T cells after COVID-19. Points from the study as a whole: In convalescent patients, 304 of 307 vaccine-specific clones were mono-reactive for SARS-CoV-2 spike. The cohort comprised relatively few convalescent patients, and no early post-infection timepoints were analyzed.

With regard to this clonotype: The antigen remains unidentified.

The CDR3 has 13 residues. The germline CDR1 and CDR2 sequences are DFQATT and SNEGSKA (reference sequence). Between the trimmed V and J ends, which lost 0 bases and 3 bases, there was a span of 8 bases. Oncomine TCR Beta short-read sequencing was applied to DNA from cultured CD4+ T cells. TCRdb re-analysed the PCR reads in MiXCR, keeping a single row per CDR3 protein. The sample holds about 12,000 distinct CDR3 sequences, more than 40% seen once. As to treatment: approximately 9-day PBMC culture with coronavirus spike peptide pools or control peptides (ViraFEST assay). Material for sequencing was CD4+ T cells from blood, cultured in vitro. The origin of this receptor is a human donor who had recovered from COVID-19. The chain combines TRBV20-1 with TRBJ2-5; D remains ambiguous. The CDR3 is CSARDLTEETQYF. The CDR3, as DNA: TGCAGTGCTAGAGATCTGACGGAAGAGACCCAGTACTTC.